The present entry profiles one T cell receptor (beta chain) with its context. Its specific antigen is unknown. No base quality information exists; no much larger clone differs at one position. The cohort comprised more than 550 healthy bone marrow donors. Cohort members were all nominally healthy when sampled, although unrecorded immune exposures were likely present. The donor was CMV seronegative and belonged to the group of 320 or so seronegative cohort members. Every donor gave a peripheral blood sample, and the peripheral blood mononuclear cells from that sample were used for TCR beta sequencing. Genomic DNA was extracted from the blood cell samples with the Qiagen DNeasy Blood Extraction Kit. Library preparation was by the immunoSEQ multiplex PCR assay. A mixture of 60 forward primers for TCR Vbeta segments and 13 reverse primers for TCR Jbeta segments was used in the multiplex PCR. The CDR3 region of rearranged TCR beta genes was amplified from genomic DNA with a multiplex PCR assay. The amplified TCR beta libraries were sequenced on the Illumina HiSeq System as 87-base-pair reads. As for how the authors treated the data: In a later analysis, tens of millions of unique TCR beta chains were counted across the roughly 670 repertoires, and approximately 11 million of these chains were shared by at least two donors. To remove PCR and sequencing errors, raw reads were error-corrected and collapsed into unique sequences using a nearest-neighbor algorithm that merged closely related sequences. V, D and J gene segments were assigned by aligning CDR3 sequences to IMGT reference sequences. For a sequence to be retained, at least a six-nucleotide match to both a V gene segment and a J gene segment was required. A rearrangement was called productive if the CDR3 had no stop codons and remained in frame with V and J, and every other rearrangement was called non-productive. CDR3 was defined by IMGT convention, running from the second conserved V-encoded cysteine to the conserved J-encoded phenylalanine. In an earlier analysis of more than 550 of the donors, sequences lacking an unambiguous match to a single V gene segment were excluded. An earlier analysis of about 600 of the donors called V segments functional above 56.7% productive rearrangements and segregating when the between-donor standard deviation exceeded 5%. To diagnose cytomegalovirus status from the catalog of TCR beta chain sequences, a statistical classification framework was built. In a later analysis, V and J genes were assigned by comparing TCR nucleotide sequences against IMGT/GENE-DB human TR gene sequences. The TCRdist pipeline was used in a later analysis to assign CDR3 sequences and most-parsimonious VDJ recombination scenarios. In a later analysis, each TCR beta chain was defined by its CDR3 amino acid sequence together with its V-gene family, and reads lacking a unique V-gene family were excluded. To address suspected cross-contamination and a sequencing artifact, a later analysis removed around 590 highly shared, low-generation-probability nucleotide sequences. For each public chain, a later analysis derived a clonal expansion index from normalized ranks of inferred template counts within each repertoire. Generation probabilities in a later analysis came from a VDJ recombination model fitted to out-of-frame rearrangements, and those results were checked against IGoR. A later analysis scored TCR-TCR, TCR-HLA and TCR-CMV co-occurrence with hypergeometric tests, applying a repertoire-size bias correction to TCR pairs. A later analysis estimated false discovery rates by permuting HLA or CMV assignments 20 times. In a later analysis, co-occurring TCRs were grouped with DBSCAN, and TCRdist sequence similarity was added when clustering was performed within HLA-allele-positive subsets. Repertoires with fewer than 30,000 or more than 120,000 public chains, plus five repertoires with anomalous nucleotide sharing, were excluded from co-occurrence clustering. The clones in this table, taken by TCRdb from immuneACCESS, are in-frame only. Not every clone is retained; where verified, under half of the shortfall comes from an unresolved V gene, and the cause of the rest is unknown. D and trimming were read from the DNA, whereas the V and J calls and clone size are those reported in that table. The sample records a few hundred thousand clones, 60% to 80% of which are singletons. The ten largest clones capture just under 3% of the sample.

The data stem from a study of cytomegalovirus exposure and HLA in healthy donors (dated by TCRdb to 2016 to 2017). About the full investigation: According to an earlier analysis of several hundred of the donors, about 179 million T cells yielded 117 million unique TCR beta sequences and about 280 Gb of sequence data. An early release covering more than 500 HLA-typed donors comprised about 290 gigabases of sequencing data and some 79 million unique TCR sequences. Of the approximately 400 genotyped donors, roughly 80% were placed in the genetic ancestry cluster associated with self-reported Caucasian donors. The study aimed to test whether signatures of past pathogen exposure could be identified by cataloging public T cell receptors. The T cell repertoires of 666 subjects were profiled by immunosequencing and related to cytomegalovirus serostatus. Along with the roughly 670-subject first cohort, a separate validation cohort of over a hundred different subjects was used. The study combined high-throughput TCR immunosequencing, statistical association of individual TCRs with disease status, and machine learning to predict cytomegalovirus infection status. A later analysis re-examined previously published TCR beta repertoires from 610 or so donors and added high-resolution HLA genotyping to investigate patterns of TCR occurrence. Rather than drawing on any new phenotypic data, the later analysis identified candidate immune exposures from TCR beta sequences and the way those sequences occurred across donors. In an earlier analysis of a few hundred of the donors, high-throughput TCR beta sequencing was used to judge whether each TCR beta V gene segment behaved as functional or pseudogenic. Donor age, sex, ethnicity and CMV serostatus were collected together with the repertoire data. A later genetic analysis took genome-wide SNP genotypes for about 55% of the 666 donors and used that subset as a discovery cohort. Every repertoire in the discovery cohort had been generated on one and the same sequencing platform. Class I and class II HLA loci were covered by the typing at four-digit resolution. Typing coverage differed by locus: A, B, C, DRB1 and DQB1 were typed in roughly 629-630 donors, DQA1 in about 560, DPA1 in roughly 590, and DPB1 in 472. Several DR-DQ haplotypes were treated as single units for association and clustering because of strong linkage in the cohort. Among roughly 400 genotyped donors of the cohort, an average of roughly 240,000 unique TCR beta nucleotide sequences were sequenced per donor, roughly 20% of them non-productive.

On the study overall, not on this receptor specifically: Linkage disequilibrium might explain the correlated functional status among segregating V segments, but an unknown experimental factor could not be excluded. A further reported finding was that TCR beta sequences accurately predicted the HLA-A and HLA-B alleles for most subjects in the first cohort. A cluster of highly shared sequence variants was judged likely to be a technical artifact of the sequencing pipeline. A total of 164 TCR beta chains were listed by the study as associated with cytomegalovirus. For the cohort, immune exposure information was limited to CMV serostatus. When HLA alleles, especially DR and DQ, strongly co-occurred, attributing TCR associations to individual alleles was difficult. In vitro tests confirmed that three of the cytomegalovirus-associated TCR beta chains recognize cytomegalovirus antigens. Because counts were too low, around 18 rarely observed V segments, including chromosome 9 orphons, were left out of the earlier analysis of approximately 580 of the donors. Across donors, most TCR sequences were observed very rarely, whereas some public TCRs were present in many individuals. Only TCR beta chains were sequenced in this cohort, and the absence of alpha or paired-chain data limited detectable features. According to a later analysis, TCR association rates differed among HLA loci, with DRB1 alleles showing the most associated TCRs and HLA-C alleles showing the fewest. A later genetic analysis associated a missense DCLRE1C variant with V-gene and J-gene trimming of TCR beta chains, and an independent cohort replicated the association. A later analysis reported that several top co-occurrence clusters appeared linked to parvovirus B19, influenza, CMV and Epstein-Barr virus. Because some donors lacked HLA typing at each locus, the association tests relied only on the typed subset. A later analysis associated about 17,000 TCR beta sequences with specific HLA alleles at a false discovery rate of 0.05. The classifier was reported to diagnose cytomegalovirus status with high specificity and sensitivity in both the original and validation cohorts. In an earlier analysis of fewer than 700 of the donors, most TCR beta V segments appeared in productive rearrangements about 87% or about 30% of the time, broadly matching IMGT annotations. Sequencing depth was assumed to be roughly uniform across donors in the presence/absence analyses, though that assumption may not hold. In a later analysis, most CMV-associated TCR beta chains were found to appear HLA-restricted, with HLA associations seemingly driven largely by CMV exposure. In a later genetic analysis, fewer N-insertions in productive TCRs were reported among donors in an Asian-associated ancestry cluster than the roughly 700-donor mean. In a later analysis, HLA-associated TCR beta chains showed more clonal expansion and lower generation probabilities than non-associated chains that were equally common. The authors suggested that the approach could potentially be extended to other disease states and immunological phenotypes.

The specimen was PBMCs. The receptor comes from a woman between 25 and 40 years old in good health and CMV-seronegative.

The CDR3 reads CASSLRQANTEAFF. Read as DNA, the sequence is TGTGCCAGCAGTCTGAGACAGGCGAACACTGAAGCTTTCTTT. The V and J genes are TRBV6-6 and TRBJ1-1; TRBD1 could be the D gene, as 6 bases match. V is clipped by 5 bases and J by 1 base, and the sequence between their germline boundaries is 11 bases long. The CDR3 holds 14 amino acids from the cysteine to the phenylalanine. Here the CDR3 DNA is all that survives: 42 bases in frame from base 1. In the germline V gene (reference sequence), CDR1 corresponds to MNHNY and CDR2 to SVGAGI.